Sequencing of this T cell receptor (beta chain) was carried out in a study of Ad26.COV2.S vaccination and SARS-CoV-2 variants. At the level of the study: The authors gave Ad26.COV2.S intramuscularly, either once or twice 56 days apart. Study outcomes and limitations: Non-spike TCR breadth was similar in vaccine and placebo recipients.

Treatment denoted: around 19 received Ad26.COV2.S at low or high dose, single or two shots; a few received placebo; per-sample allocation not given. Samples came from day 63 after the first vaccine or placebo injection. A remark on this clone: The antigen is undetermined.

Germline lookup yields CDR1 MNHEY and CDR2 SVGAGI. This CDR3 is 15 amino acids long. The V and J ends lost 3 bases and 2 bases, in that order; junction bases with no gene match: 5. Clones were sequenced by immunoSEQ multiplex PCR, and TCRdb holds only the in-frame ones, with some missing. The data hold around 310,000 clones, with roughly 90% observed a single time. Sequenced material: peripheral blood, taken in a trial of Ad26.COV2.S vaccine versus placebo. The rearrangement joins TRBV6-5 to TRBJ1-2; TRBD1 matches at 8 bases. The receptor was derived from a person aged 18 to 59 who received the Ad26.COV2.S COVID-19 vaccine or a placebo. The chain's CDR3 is CASSYSRTGNYGYTF. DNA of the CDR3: TGTGCCAGCAGTTATTCTAGGACAGGGAACTATGGCTACACCTTC.